The 27 T cell receptor beta chains below all came from one sample that was sequenced in a study of blood T cell repertoires in COVID-19 (TCRdb year 2020). Libraries were built with the immunoSEQ multiplex PCR assay. TCRdb took this table from immuneACCESS and kept in-frame rearrangements with V and J called. Such tables lack part of the clones; where checked against another copy, unresolved V genes explain under half of the gap, and the rest is unexplained. A total of about 50,000 clones appear in this sample, approximately 88% of them only once. 17% of the sample is taken by the ten largest. The sequenced sample was peripheral blood. The source of these receptors is a man between 70 and 80 years old with active COVID-19.

J is TRBJ1-1 and V is TRBV7-9; possible D gene TRBD1, 6 bases. Germline values: CDR1 SEHNR, CDR2 FQNEAQ (reference sequence). The CDR3 extends over 16 amino acids. V shed 3 bases and J shed 3 bases, with 17 bases lying between them. The CDR3 region is CASSFSAGATHTEAFF. CDR3 nucleotides: TGTGCCAGCAGCTTTTCGGCAGGGGCTACGCACACTGAAGCTTTCTTT. Using reference TRBV7-9 and TRBJ1-1 for the parts outside the CDR3, the full variable domain is DTGVSQNPRHKITKRGQNVTFRCDPISEHNRLYWYRQTLGQGPEFLTYFQNEAQLEKSRLLSDRFSAERPKGSFSTLEIQRTEQGDSAMYLCASSFSAGATHTEAFFGQGTRLTVV.

The chain uses TRBV7-2 and TRBJ2-3, with 9 bases aligning to TRBD2. V gave up 5 bases and J gave up 3 bases; unmatched junction bases: 9. CDR1 and CDR2 from the germline V gene are SGHTA and FQGNSA. This CDR3 spans 16 amino acids. CDR3 DNA: TGTGCCAGCAGCCGCTCCGGGCGGGAGGGAACAGATACGCAGTATTTT. Protein product: CASSRSGREGTDTQYF.

Only a few counts were recorded for this clone. The rearrangement links TRBV7-2 to TRBJ2-1; weak D call: TRBD2 (5 bases). V was clipped by 2 bases and J by 7 bases, with 18 bases between them. CDR1 and CDR2 (germline): SGHTA, FQGNSA. The CDR3 is 16 amino acids. Here the CDR3 reads CASSLFPSFDKNEQFF. The CDR3 DNA reads TGTGCCAGCAGCTTATTTCCTAGCTTTGATAAAAATGAGCAGTTCTTC.

The V and J genes are TRBV11-2 and TRBJ2-7; the match to TRBD1 covers 8 bases. The CDR3 is made up of 13 amino acids. V trimming: 8 bases; J trimming: 0 bases; junction bases outside the gene matches: 3. Germline lookup yields CDR1 SGHAT and CDR2 FQNNGV. The CDR3 loop is CASRDRSSYEQYF. The CDR3, as DNA: TGTGCCAGCCGGGACAGGAGCTCCTACGAGCAGTACTTC.

The gene calls are TRBV20-1 and TRBJ2-5; 8 bases are a match to TRBD2. CDR3 size: 11 residues. The V segment lost 1 base and the J segment 13 bases; nucleotides outside the gene matches: 5. Germline CDR1 is DFQATT and CDR2 is SNEGSKA (reference sequence). DNA for the CDR3: TGCAGTGCTAGAGTGCGGGAGGAGGGGTACTTC. It specifies CSARVREEGYF.

The chain is built from TRBV5-1 and TRBJ2-7, with TRBD2 identical over 11 bases. CDR1 is SGHRS and CDR2 is YFSETQ in the germline V gene. The V segment lost 2 bases and the J segment 6 bases; nucleotides outside the gene matches: 10. This CDR3 has 16 residues. DNA for the CDR3: TGCGCCAGCAGCTTCGTTAGCGGGAGGGCCGGATCCGAGCAGTACTTC. Encoded protein: CASSFVSGRAGSEQYF.

The genes are TRBV7-9 and TRBJ2-3, with D perhaps TRBD2 (5 bases). Germline CDR1 reads SEHNR; CDR2 reads FQNEAQ (reference sequence). This CDR3 contains 15 residues. Trimming removed 0 bases from V and 4 bases from J, with 11 bases in between. The CDR3 loop is CASSLAFSGADTQYF. The CDR3 nucleotides are TGTGCCAGCAGCTTAGCGTTCTCCGGGGCAGATACGCAGTATTTT.

V is TRBV13 and J is TRBJ2-5; weak D call: TRBD1 (5 bases). V was pared by 5 bases and J by 3 bases, with 13 bases between. The CDR3 is made up of 14 amino acids. Germline V lookup: CDR1 PRHDT, CDR2 FYEKMQ (reference sequence). CDR3 amino acids: CASSPRGREETQYF. The CDR3 bases are TGTGCCAGCAGCCCTAGGGGCAGGGAAGAGACCCAGTACTTC.

The chain couples TRBV29-1 to TRBJ2-5, with 8 bases that match TRBD1. There are 14 residues in the CDR3. With V trimmed by 7 bases and J by 2 bases, 9 bases remained unmatched. Germline V gene lookup returns CDR1 SQVTM and CDR2 ANQGSEA. The CDR3 spells CSGRRGTGQETQYF. CDR3 bases: TGCAGCGGCCGACGTGGGACAGGTCAAGAGACCCAGTACTTC.

The rearrangement links TRBV25-1 to TRBJ2-7; D not resolved. CDR1 is MGHDK and CDR2 is SYGVNS in the germline V gene. This CDR3 region has 11 residues. The ends were cut back, 3 bases at V and 3 bases at J, with 3 bases in the middle. DNA of the CDR3: TGTGCCAGCAGTGACAGCTACGAGCAGTACTTC. Translated, it gives CASSDSYEQYF.

J is TRBJ2-3 and V is TRBV7-8; 10 positions match TRBD2. Germline V gene sequence: CDR1 SGHVS, CDR2 FQNEAQ. This CDR3 is built from 17 residues. V shed 5 bases, J shed 0 bases, and the junction held 8 bases outside the gene matches. The CDR3, as DNA: TGTGCCAGCAGCACCCAGACTAGCGGGTATAGCACAGATACGCAGTATTTT. It codes for CASSTQTSGYSTDTQYF.

The chain has TRBV29-1 and TRBJ1-1; possible D gene TRBD1, 5 bases. Trimming stripped 5 bases from V and 4 bases from J, with 14 bases between. CDR1 is SQVTM and CDR2 is ANQGSEA in the germline V gene. The CDR3 contains 13 residues. The CDR3 reads CSVCGRVRTEAFF. The CDR3, as DNA: TGCAGCGTTTGCGGCAGGGTCCGCACTGAAGCTTTCTTT.

The chain joins TRBV7-9 to TRBJ2-1, with D possibly being TRBD2 (6 bases). Germline V lookup: CDR1 SEHNR, CDR2 FQNEAQ (reference sequence). The V end lost 5 bases, the J end lost 3 bases, and 14 bases lay between the germline ends. The CDR3 totals 15 residues. The CDR3 DNA reads TGTGCCAGCAGCATAGGGACTCCCAGCTACAATGAGCAGTTCTTC. Protein product: CASSIGTPSYNEQFF. Full variable domain (outside the CDR3, taken from reference TRBV7-9 and TRBJ2-1): DTGVSQNPRHKITKRGQNVTFRCDPISEHNRLYWYRQTLGQGPEFLTYFQNEAQLEKSRLLSDRFSAERPKGSFSTLEIQRTEQGDSAMYLCASSIGTPSYNEQFFGPGTRLTVL.

V gene TRBV7-7 combines with J gene TRBJ2-3, with 8 bases identical to TRBD2. J gave up 5 bases and V 4 bases, and 2 bases lay outside the gene matches. The CDR3 sequence is 13 residues long. Germline V gene data show CDR1 as SSHAT and CDR2 as FNYEAQ (reference sequence). CDR3 amino acids: CASSSAGGDTQYF. In nucleotides, the CDR3 is TGTGCCAGCAGCTCCGCGGGGGGAGATACGCAGTATTTT.

The gene calls are TRBV19 and TRBJ2-2; TRBD2 aligns across 9 bases. Trimming at V came to 6 bases and at J to 6 bases, leaving 17 bases not matched to a gene. The CDR3 consists of 18 residues. Germline values: CDR1 LNHDA, CDR2 SQIVND (reference sequence). In nucleotides, the CDR3 is TGTGCCAGTAGCCTTATCGGGACTAGCTATAAGGGTGCCGGGGAGCTGTTTTTT. Residues: CASSLIGTSYKGAGELFF.

This chain links TRBV5-6 with TRBJ2-7; 7 bases are shared with TRBD1. Per germline, CDR1 SGHDT and CDR2 YYEEEE. The CDR3 consists of 12 residues. Unmatched junction bases numbered 4, after V lost 4 bases and J lost 6 bases. Written as DNA, the CDR3 is TGTGCCAGCAGCAACACAGGGGTCGAGCAGTACTTC. Translated, it gives CASSNTGVEQYF.

The genes are TRBV7-2 and TRBJ2-5; 8 bases are shared with TRBD2. The CDR3 is 13 amino acids. The germline V gene has CDR1 SGHTA and CDR2 FQGNSA. Germline trimming cut 8 bases from V and 2 bases from J; bases unmatched to any gene: 4. The chain's CDR3 is CASSGGRQETQYF. CDR3 bases: TGTGCCAGCTCGGGGGGGCGTCAAGAGACCCAGTACTTC.

The chain uses TRBV5-6 and TRBJ2-1; perhaps TRBD1 as D (5 bases). The CDR3 consists of 13 residues. Looked up from germline, CDR1 is SGHDT and CDR2 is YYEEEE. Trimming took 4 bases from V and 6 from J, leaving 11 bases between them. This CDR3 reads CASSIDRGNEQFF. CDR3 in DNA: TGTGCCAGCAGCATCGACAGAGGCAATGAGCAGTTCTTC. The full variable domain, its missing parts supplied by reference TRBV5-6 and TRBJ2-1, is DAGVTQSPTHLIKTRGQQVTLRCSPKSGHDTVSWYQQALGQGPQFIFQYYEEEERQRGNFPDRFSGHQFPNYSSELNVNALLLGDSALYLCASSIDRGNEQFFGPGTRLTVL.

DNA for the CDR3: TGTGCCAGCAGCTTAGCACGGACAGCTTCGAACACTGAAGCTTTCTTT. This encodes CASSLARTASNTEAFF. This chain joins TRBV7-8 and TRBJ1-1; a weak D match, TRBD1 (6 bases). Germline V lookup: CDR1 SGHVS, CDR2 FQNEAQ. Trimming shortened V by 0 bases and J by 1 base, and 12 bases separated the two germline ends. This CDR3 contains 16 residues.

V usage is TRBV5-1 and J usage is TRBJ2-3, with a tentative D call TRBD2 (6 bases). CDR3 length: 15 amino acids. Germline CDR1 SGHRS, CDR2 YFSETQ. Trimming left V 6 bases short and J 6 bases short, with 20 bases between. The CDR3 coding sequence is TGCGCCAGCAACATGGAGGAGGGCAATGAGGATACGCAGTATTTT. This encodes CASNMEEGNEDTQYF.

The chain carries TRBV27 and TRBJ1-3; a weak D match, TRBD1 (6 bases). V gave up 5 bases and J gave up 2 bases, with 10 bases separating them. This CDR3 comprises 14 residues. Germline V gene data show CDR1 as MNHEY and CDR2 as SMNVEV (reference sequence). CDR3 loop: CASSAQGPGNTIYF. DNA for the CDR3: TGTGCCAGCAGTGCACAGGGTCCTGGAAACACCATATATTTT.

V and J are TRBV6-5 and TRBJ1-6; D remains unclear. This CDR3 has 14 amino acids. Per the germline V gene, CDR1 is MNHEY and CDR2 is SVGAGI. Trimming shortened V by 6 bases and J by 0 bases, and 6 bases separated the two germline ends. CDR3 in DNA: TGTGCCAGCAGGGGGAGCTCCTATAATTCACCCCTCCACTTT. Translated, it gives CASRGSSYNSPLHF.

The chain joins TRBV5-4 to TRBJ2-6; 8 nucleotides line up with TRBD2. Germline V gene lookup returns CDR1 SGHNT and CDR2 YYREEE (reference sequence). J lost 0 bases, V lost 3 bases, and 11 bases had no gene match. The CDR3 contains 19 residues. CDR3 amino acids: CASSSLLAAKPSGANVLTF. The CDR3 DNA is TGTGCCAGCAGCTCCTTACTAGCGGCAAAACCCTCTGGGGCCAACGTCCTGACTTTC.

J is TRBJ2-1 and V is TRBV7-2, with 9 bases that match TRBD1. The germline V gene has CDR1 SGHTA and CDR2 FQGNSA. The CDR3 covers 13 residues. V was clipped by 4 bases and J by 7 bases; unmatched bases: 2. CDR3 in DNA: TGTGCCAGCAGCTCGGACAGGGGTAATGAGCAGTTCTTC. Translation gives CASSSDRGNEQFF.

This clone has just a few counts. The rearrangement uses TRBV10-3 and TRBJ1-4; D is perhaps TRBD1 (6 bases). Trimming left V 7 bases short and J 6 bases short, with 15 bases between. The CDR3 consists of 14 residues. Germline lookup yields CDR1 ENHRY and CDR2 SYGVKD. CDR3 in DNA: TGTGCCATCAAAGAGGCAGGGGCGGATGAAAAACTGTTTTTT. It yields the protein CAIKEAGADEKLFF.

The rearrangement joins TRBV4-2 to TRBJ2-1; 8 nucleotides align to TRBD2. Germline values: CDR1 LGHNA, CDR2 YNFKEQ. CDR3 length: 16 amino acids. Losses at the gene ends were 0 bases for V and 5 bases for J; bases not matched to a gene: 6. The CDR3 DNA is TGTGCCAGCAGCCAAGAAGGGACTAGTCTAAACAATGAGCAGTTCTTC. Its protein product is CASSQEGTSLNNEQFF.

The chain combines TRBV18 with TRBJ2-1; 11 bases are shared with TRBD2. The CDR3 loop spans 15 amino acids. CDR1 and CDR2 (germline): KGHSH, LQKENI. Trimming cost V 3 bases and J 7 bases; bases outside gene matches: 5. CDR3 sequence reads: CASSPPSGRSNEQFF. CDR3 nucleotides: TGTGCCAGCTCACCCCCTAGCGGGAGGTCAAATGAGCAGTTCTTC.